Each of the 5 T cell receptor beta chains below was sequenced from the same sample in a study of T cell repertoires in cytomegalovirus infection. TCRdb reprocessed the reads via MiXCR and lists one record per CDR3 protein. The repertoire holds 500,000 or so distinct CDR3 sequences, with more than 15% as singletons. The material sequenced was CD8+ T cells from PBMCs. The receptors come from a human donor in good health (CMV status not recorded). Some clones in this sample may be carry-over from other donors' samples.

CDR3 protein: CASSSDAVGEQFF. Written as DNA, the CDR3 is TGTGCCAGCAGCTCCGACGCGGTAGGGGAGCAGTTCTTC. The chain carries TRBV7-9 and TRBJ2-1, with no clear D. The germline CDR1 and CDR2 sequences are SEHNR and FQNEAQ (reference sequence). Trimming removed 4 bases at V and 10 bases at J, with 14 bases between. The CDR3 loop spans 13 amino acids. Variable domain in full (rest from reference TRBV7-9 and TRBJ2-1): DTGVSQNPRHKITKRGQNVTFRCDPISEHNRLYWYRQTLGQGPEFLTYFQNEAQLEKSRLLSDRFSAERPKGSFSTLEIQRTEQGDSAMYLCASSSDAVGEQFFGPGTRLTVL.

This clonotype has only one observation. This rearrangement joins TRBV29-1 to TRBJ2-5; no definite D call. The germline V and J ends were trimmed by 5 bases and 0 bases, with 16 bases remaining between them. Per the germline V gene, CDR1 is SQVTM and CDR2 is ANQGSEA. The CDR3 covers 15 residues. This CDR3 reads CSVRAGGRYQETQYF. In nucleotides, the CDR3 is TGCAGCGTTCGGGCTGGTGGACGGTACCAAGAGACCCAGTACTTC.

This clonotype was recorded many times. The chain recombines TRBV7-9 with TRBJ2-2, with 7 bases aligning to TRBD2. CDR1 and CDR2 from the germline V gene are SEHNR and FQNEAQ (reference sequence). Trimming at V came to 4 bases and at J to 2 bases, leaving 7 bases not matched to a gene. This CDR3 contains 16 residues. In nucleotides, the CDR3 is TGTGCCAGCAGCTCCCGGACTAGTTCAAACACCGGGGAGCTGTTTTTT. Translating gives CASSSRTSSNTGELFF.

This clonotype was found a few times. The chain carries TRBV11-3 and TRBJ2-1, with TRBD2 identical over 9 bases. The CDR3 runs to 16 residues. Germline V CDR1 and CDR2: SGHNT, YENEEA. V lost 5 bases and J lost 2; bases outside the gene matches: 7. The CDR3 loop is CASSVNGGRAYNEQFF. The CDR3 region has the DNA TGTGCCAGCAGCGTAAATGGCGGGAGGGCCTACAATGAGCAGTTCTTC. Together with reference TRBV11-3 and TRBJ2-1, the CDR3 gives the full variable domain: EAGVVQSPRYKIIEKKQPVAFWCNPISGHNTLYWYLQNLGQGPELLIRYENEEAVDDSQLPKDRFSAERLKGVDSTLKIQPAELGDSAVYLCASSVNGGRAYNEQFFGPGTRLTVL.

With regard to this clonotype: Because the CDR3 is missing its conserved closing phenylalanine or tryptophan, this is likely a read error. The chain recombines TRBV7-4 with TRBJ2-3, with TRBD2 identical over 11 bases. Germline V gene sequence: CDR1 SGHVT, CDR2 SQSDAQ. The CDR3 runs to 18 residues. The CDR3 bases are TGTGCAAGCAGCTTAGCTCGACTACTAGCGGGGGACACAGATACGCAGTATTTA. Protein product: CASSLARLLAGDTDTQYL.